The clone carrying this TCR beta chain has a count of ten or more. Its antigen remains unknown. This record comes from a study of molecular identifiers for immune sequencing clone quantification. About the research overall: Four portions were sequenced after RNA from roughly 18,000 or 92,000 naive CD8 cells was split five ways in replicates. Study findings and constraints: Same-barcode identical TCR molecules could make highly expanded clones look smaller than they are. Clones exceeding 20 RNA copies carried over 97% of effector molecules but under 1% of naive-cell molecules.

V lost 6 bases and J 6 bases, leaving 10 bases between the germline ends. CDR3 length: 12 amino acids. Libraries of bulk TCR were made by previously described methods (with listed TCR primers). A single record per CDR3 protein comes from TCRdb applying MiXCR to the PCR reads. The sample contains hundreds of thousands of distinct CDR3 sequences, roughly 27% of which appear only once. This chain links TRBV12-3 or TRBV12-4 with TRBJ2-3; D not certain. This TCR was recovered from a human donor in good health. Some libraries in this study had Jurkat cell RNA spiked in. The sequenced material came from naive CD8+ T cells from blood, with Jurkat cell RNA spiked in. Subset defined: FACS-sorted CD8+CD4-CCR7+CD45RA+ naive T cells. The CDR3 DNA follows: TGTGCCAGCAGCCCTATATGGGATACGCAGTATTTT. This encodes CASSPIWDTQYF.